This TCR beta chain was sequenced during a study of blood T cells in healthy people across ages. Germline V CDR1 and CDR2: DFQATT, SNEGSKA (reference sequence). The CDR3 runs to 11 residues. Between the trimmed V and J ends, which lost 3 bases and 9 bases, there was a span of 12 bases. Overall study results and limits: The lack of PBMC sorting stopped any conclusive naive versus antigen-experienced comparison.

This clonotype has more than one count but fewer than ten. Its specificity is not known. It was with a sample-barcoded 5' primer and a J-beta primer mix that a second PCR of roughly 7 to 12 cycles was run. Each CDR3 protein gets one entry after TCRdb re-called the 5' RACE reads with MiXCR. The sample has roughly 800,000 distinct CDR3 sequences, approximately 24% seen once. This sample also belongs to another study, concerning T cells of mothers and their children. From that study: The study sampled a few healthy Caucasian mothers and their six children.

The chain joins TRBV20-1 to TRBJ2-7; the D gene is possibly TRBD2 (7 bases). The sequenced material came from blood. The clonotype originates from a boy aged 5 to 17 in good health. The CDR3 protein is CSASHREGQYF. The CDR3 DNA reads TGCAGTGCTAGCCACAGGGAGGGGCAGTACTTC.